The following is a T cell receptor (beta chain) sequence with its context. CDR3 length: 13 residues. Germline assignment: CDR1 GTSNPN and CDR2 SVGIG (reference sequence). Trimming left V 2 bases short and J 0 bases short, with 7 bases between. The table came from immunoSEQ multiplex PCR; TCRdb's copy has only in-frame clones and leaves some out. This table has more than 150,000 clones, just over 90% appearing once. The sample belongs to a study of T cell responses to AZD1222 COVID-19 vaccine. This receptor was identified in an adult who received the AZD1222 COVID-19 vaccine. The chain recombines TRBV30 with TRBJ1-1; D is possibly TRBD1 (5 bases). This specimen was peripheral blood, taken 28 days after the second AZD1222 dose. The CDR3 DNA reads TGTGCCTGGAGTCAGGGAATGAACACTGAAGCTTTCTTT. This codes for CAWSQGMNTEAFF.